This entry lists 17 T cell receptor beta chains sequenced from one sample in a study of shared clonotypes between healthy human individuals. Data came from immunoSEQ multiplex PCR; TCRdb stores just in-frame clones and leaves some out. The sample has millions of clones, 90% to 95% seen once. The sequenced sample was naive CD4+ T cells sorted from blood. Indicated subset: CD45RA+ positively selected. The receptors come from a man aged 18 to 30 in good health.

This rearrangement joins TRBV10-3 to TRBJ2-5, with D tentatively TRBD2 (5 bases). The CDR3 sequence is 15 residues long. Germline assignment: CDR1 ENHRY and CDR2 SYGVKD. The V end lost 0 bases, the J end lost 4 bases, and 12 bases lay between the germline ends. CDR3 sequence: CAISESWQTTETQYF. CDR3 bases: TGTGCCATCAGTGAGTCATGGCAGACTACAGAGACCCAGTACTTC.

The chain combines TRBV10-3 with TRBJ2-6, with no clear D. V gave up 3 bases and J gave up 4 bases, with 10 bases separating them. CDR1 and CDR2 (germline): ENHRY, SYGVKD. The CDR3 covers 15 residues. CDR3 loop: CAISEWGTGANVLTF. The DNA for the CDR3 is TGTGCCATCAGTGAATGGGGTACCGGGGCCAACGTCCTGACTTTC.

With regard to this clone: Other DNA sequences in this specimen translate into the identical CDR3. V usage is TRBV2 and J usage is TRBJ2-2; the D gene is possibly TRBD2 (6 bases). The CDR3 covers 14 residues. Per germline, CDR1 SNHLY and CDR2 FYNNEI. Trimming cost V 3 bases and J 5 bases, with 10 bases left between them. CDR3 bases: TGTGCCAGCAGTGAGGTGGGGGGTACCGGGGAGCTGTTTTTT. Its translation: CASSEVGGTGELFF.

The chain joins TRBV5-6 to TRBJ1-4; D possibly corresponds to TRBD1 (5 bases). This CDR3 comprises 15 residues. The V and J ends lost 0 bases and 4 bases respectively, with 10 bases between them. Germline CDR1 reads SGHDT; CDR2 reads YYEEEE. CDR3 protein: CASSLVGDLNEKLFF. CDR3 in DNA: TGTGCCAGCAGCTTGGTAGGGGACCTTAATGAAAAACTGTTTTTT. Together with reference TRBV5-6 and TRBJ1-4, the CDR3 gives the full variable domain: DAGVTQSPTHLIKTRGQQVTLRCSPKSGHDTVSWYQQALGQGPQFIFQYYEEEERQRGNFPDRFSGHQFPNYSSELNVNALLLGDSALYLCASSLVGDLNEKLFFGSGTQLSVL.

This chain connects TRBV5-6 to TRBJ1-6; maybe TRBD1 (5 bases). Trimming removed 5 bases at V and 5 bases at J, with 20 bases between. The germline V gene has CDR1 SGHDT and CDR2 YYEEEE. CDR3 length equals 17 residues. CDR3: CASSLLVSRDHNSPLHF. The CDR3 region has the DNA TGTGCCAGCAGTCTGCTTGTGTCCAGGGACCATAATTCACCCCTCCACTTT.

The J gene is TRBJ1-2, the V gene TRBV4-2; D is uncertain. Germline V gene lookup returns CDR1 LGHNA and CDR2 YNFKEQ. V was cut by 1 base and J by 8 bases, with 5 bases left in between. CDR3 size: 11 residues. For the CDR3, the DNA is TGTGCCAGCAGCCAAGCCGACGGCTACACCTTC. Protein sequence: CASSQADGYTF.

CDR3 in amino acids: CASSVGMAYNEQFF. The CDR3 DNA is TGTGCCAGCAGCGTAGGCATGGCTTACAATGAGCAGTTCTTC. The chain recombines TRBV9 with TRBJ2-1; D is unclear. Looked up from germline, CDR1 is SGDLS and CDR2 is YYNGEE. V lost 0 bases and J lost 4, with 8 bases in between. The CDR3 sequence is 14 residues long.

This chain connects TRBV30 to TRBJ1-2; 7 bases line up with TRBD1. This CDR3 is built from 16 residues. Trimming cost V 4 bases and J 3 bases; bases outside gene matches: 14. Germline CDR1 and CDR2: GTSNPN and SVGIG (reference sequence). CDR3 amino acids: CAWTRGGTVADYGYTF. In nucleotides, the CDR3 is TGTGCCTGGACACGGGGCGGGACAGTGGCCGACTATGGCTACACCTTC.

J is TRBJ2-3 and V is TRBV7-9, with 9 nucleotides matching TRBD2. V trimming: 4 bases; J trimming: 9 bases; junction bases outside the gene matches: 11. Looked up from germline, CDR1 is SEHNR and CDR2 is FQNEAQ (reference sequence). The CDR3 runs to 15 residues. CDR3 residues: CASSSLAGAVWTQYF. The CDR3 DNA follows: TGTGCCAGCAGCTCTTTAGCGGGAGCCGTCTGGACGCAGTATTTT.

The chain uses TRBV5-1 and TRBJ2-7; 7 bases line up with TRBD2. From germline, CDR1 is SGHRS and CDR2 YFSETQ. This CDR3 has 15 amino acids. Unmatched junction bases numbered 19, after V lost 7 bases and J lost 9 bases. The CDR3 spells CASLFVAGVVEAQYF. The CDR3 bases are TGCGCCAGCCTCTTTGTTGCGGGAGTGGTCGAGGCGCAGTACTTC. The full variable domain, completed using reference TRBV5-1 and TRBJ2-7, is KAGVTQTPRYLIKTRGQQVTLSCSPISGHRSVSWYQQTPGQGLQFLFEYFSETQRNKGNFPGRFSGRQFSNSRSEMNVSTLELGDSALYLCASLFVAGVVEAQYFGPGTRLTVT.

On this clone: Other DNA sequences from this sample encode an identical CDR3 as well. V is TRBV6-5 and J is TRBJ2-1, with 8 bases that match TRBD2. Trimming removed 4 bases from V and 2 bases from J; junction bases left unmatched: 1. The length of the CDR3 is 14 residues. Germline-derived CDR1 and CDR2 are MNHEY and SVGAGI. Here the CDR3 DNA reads TGTGCCAGCAGTTTGGGACTAGCCTACAATGAGCAGTTCTTC. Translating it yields CASSLGLAYNEQFF.

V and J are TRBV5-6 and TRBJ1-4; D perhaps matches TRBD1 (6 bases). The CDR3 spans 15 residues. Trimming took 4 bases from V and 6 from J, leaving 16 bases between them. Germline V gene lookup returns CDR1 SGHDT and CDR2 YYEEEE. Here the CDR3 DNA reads TGTGCCAGCAGCCTACCACAGGGAAGGGATGAAAAACTGTTTTTT. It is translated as CASSLPQGRDEKLFF.

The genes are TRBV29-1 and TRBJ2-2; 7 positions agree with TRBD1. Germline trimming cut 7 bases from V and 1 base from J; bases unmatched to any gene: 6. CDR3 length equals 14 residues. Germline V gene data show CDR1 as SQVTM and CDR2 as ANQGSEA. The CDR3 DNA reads TGCAGCGCTTCCCGGGACAGGAACACCGGGGAGCTGTTTTTT. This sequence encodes CSASRDRNTGELFF.

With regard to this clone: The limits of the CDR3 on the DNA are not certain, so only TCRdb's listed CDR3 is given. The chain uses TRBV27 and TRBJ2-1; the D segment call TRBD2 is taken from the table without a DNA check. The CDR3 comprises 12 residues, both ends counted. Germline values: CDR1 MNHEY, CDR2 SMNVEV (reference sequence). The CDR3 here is CASSFGAGTAFF.

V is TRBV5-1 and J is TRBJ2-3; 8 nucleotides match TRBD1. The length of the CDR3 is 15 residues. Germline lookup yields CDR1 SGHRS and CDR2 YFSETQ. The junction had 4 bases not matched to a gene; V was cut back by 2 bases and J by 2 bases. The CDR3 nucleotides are TGCGCCAGCAGCTTACCGGGACAGGCCACAGATACGCAGTATTTT. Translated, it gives CASSLPGQATDTQYF. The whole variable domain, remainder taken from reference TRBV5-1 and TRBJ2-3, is KAGVTQTPRYLIKTRGQQVTLSCSPISGHRSVSWYQQTPGQGLQFLFEYFSETQRNKGNFPGRFSGRQFSNSRSEMNVSTLELGDSALYLCASSLPGQATDTQYFGPGTRLTVL.

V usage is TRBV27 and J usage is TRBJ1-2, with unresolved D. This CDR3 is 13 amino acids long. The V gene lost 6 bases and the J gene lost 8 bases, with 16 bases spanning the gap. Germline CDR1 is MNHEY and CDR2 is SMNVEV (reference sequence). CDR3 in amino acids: CASRPPAAGGYTF. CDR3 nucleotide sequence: TGTGCCAGCAGGCCCCCGGCGGCGGGAGGCTACACCTTC.

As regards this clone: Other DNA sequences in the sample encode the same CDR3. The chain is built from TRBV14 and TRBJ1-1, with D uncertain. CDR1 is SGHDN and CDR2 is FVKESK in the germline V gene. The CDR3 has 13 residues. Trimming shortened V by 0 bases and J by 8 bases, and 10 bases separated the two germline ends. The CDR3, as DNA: TGTGCCAGCAGCCAAGATTTAAGGGCAGAAGCTTTCTTT. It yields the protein CASSQDLRAEAFF.